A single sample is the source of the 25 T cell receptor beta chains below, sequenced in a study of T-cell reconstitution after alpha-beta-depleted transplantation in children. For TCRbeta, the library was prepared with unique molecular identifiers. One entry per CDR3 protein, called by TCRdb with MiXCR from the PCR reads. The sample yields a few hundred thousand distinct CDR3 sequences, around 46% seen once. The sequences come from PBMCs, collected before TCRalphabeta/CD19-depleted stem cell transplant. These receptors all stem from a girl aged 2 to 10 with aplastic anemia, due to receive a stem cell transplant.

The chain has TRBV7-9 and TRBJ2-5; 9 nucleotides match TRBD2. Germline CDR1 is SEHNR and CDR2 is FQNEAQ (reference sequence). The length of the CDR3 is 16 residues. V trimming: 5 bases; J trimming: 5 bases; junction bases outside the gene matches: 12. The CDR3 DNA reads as TGTGCCAGCAGCCCCTCTTTAGCGGGAGAGCTGGAGACCCAGTACTTC. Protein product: CASSPSLAGELETQYF.

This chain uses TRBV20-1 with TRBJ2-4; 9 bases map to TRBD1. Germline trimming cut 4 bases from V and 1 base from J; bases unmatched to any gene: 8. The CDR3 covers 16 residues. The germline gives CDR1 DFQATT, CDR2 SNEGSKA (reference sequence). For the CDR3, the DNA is TGCAGTGCTATCGATCGGGACAGGGAGGCCAAAAACATTCAGTACTTC. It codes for CSAIDRDREAKNIQYF.

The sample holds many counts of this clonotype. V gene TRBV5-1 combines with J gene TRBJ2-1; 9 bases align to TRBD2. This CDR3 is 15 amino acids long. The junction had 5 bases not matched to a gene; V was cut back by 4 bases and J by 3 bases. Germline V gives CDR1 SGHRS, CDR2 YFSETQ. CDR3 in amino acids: CASSPASGIYNEQFF. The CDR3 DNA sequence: TGCGCCAGCAGCCCGGCTAGCGGGATCTACAATGAGCAGTTCTTC.

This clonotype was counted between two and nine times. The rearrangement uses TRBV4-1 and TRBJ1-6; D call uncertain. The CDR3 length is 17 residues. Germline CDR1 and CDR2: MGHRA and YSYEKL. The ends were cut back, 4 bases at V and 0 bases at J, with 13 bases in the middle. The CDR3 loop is CASSPRTASSYNSPLHF. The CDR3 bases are TGCGCCAGCAGCCCTCGAACGGCGAGCTCCTATAATTCACCCCTCCACTTT.

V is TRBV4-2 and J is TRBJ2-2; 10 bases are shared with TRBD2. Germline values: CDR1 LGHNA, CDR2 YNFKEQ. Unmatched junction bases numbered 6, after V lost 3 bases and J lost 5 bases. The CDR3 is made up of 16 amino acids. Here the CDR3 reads CASSQLAGDPTGELFF. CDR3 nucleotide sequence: TGTGCCAGCAGCCAGCTAGCGGGAGATCCGACCGGGGAGCTGTTTTTT.

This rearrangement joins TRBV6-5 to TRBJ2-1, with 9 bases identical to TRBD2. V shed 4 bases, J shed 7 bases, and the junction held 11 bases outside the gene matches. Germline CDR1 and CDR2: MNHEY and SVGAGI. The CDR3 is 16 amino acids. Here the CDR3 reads CASSFKSSGMTNEQFF. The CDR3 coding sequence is TGTGCCAGCAGTTTTAAGTCTAGCGGGATGACGAATGAGCAGTTCTTC.

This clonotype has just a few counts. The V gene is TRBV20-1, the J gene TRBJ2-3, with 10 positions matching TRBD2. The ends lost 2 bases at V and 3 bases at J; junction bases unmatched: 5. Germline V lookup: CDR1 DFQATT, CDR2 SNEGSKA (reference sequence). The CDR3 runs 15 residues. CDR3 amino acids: CSARPLAGVTDTQYF. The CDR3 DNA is TGCAGTGCTAGACCTCTAGCGGGAGTGACAGATACGCAGTATTTT.

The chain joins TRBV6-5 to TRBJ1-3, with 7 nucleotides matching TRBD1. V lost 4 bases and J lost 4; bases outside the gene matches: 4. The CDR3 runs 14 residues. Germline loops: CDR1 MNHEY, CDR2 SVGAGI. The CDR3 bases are TGTGCCAGCAGTTTTGACAGGGAAGGAAACACCATATATTTT. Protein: CASSFDREGNTIYF.

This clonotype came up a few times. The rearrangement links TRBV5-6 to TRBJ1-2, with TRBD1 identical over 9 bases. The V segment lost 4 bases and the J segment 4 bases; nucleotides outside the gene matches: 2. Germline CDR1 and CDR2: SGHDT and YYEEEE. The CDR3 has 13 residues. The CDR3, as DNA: TGTGCCAGCAGCCGGGGACAGGGCTATGGCTACACCTTC. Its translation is CASSRGQGYGYTF.

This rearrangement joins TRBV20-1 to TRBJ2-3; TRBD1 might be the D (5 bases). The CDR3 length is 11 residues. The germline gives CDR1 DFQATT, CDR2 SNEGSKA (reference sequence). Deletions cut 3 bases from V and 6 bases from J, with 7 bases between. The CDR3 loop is CSASKGDTQYF. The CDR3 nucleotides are TGCAGTGCTAGTAAGGGGGATACGCAGTATTTT.

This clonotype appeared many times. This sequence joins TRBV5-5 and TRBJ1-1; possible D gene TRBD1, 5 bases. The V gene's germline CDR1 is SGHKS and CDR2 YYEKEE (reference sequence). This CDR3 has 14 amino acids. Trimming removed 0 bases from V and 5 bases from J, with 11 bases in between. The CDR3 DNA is TGTGCCAGCAGCTTGGAGTGGGGGAAAACTGAAGCTTTCTTT. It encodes CASSLEWGKTEAFF.

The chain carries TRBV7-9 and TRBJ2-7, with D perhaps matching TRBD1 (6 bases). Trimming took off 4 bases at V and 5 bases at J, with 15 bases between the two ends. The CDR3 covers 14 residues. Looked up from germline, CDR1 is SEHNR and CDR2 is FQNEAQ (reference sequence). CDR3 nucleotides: TGTGCCAGCAGCTCCCCAGGGGTCTCTCACGAGCAGTACTTC. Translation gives CASSSPGVSHEQYF.

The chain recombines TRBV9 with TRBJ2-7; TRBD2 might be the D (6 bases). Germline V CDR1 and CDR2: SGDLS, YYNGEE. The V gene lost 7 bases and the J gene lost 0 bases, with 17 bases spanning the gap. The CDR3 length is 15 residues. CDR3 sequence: CASAVTGSPSYEQYF. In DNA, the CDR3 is TGTGCCAGCGCCGTAACCGGGAGCCCCTCCTACGAGCAGTACTTC.

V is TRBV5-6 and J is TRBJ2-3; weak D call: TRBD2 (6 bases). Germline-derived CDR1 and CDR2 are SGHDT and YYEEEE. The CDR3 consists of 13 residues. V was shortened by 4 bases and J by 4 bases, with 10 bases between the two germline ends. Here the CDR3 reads CASSPGTPDTQYF. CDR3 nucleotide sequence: TGTGCCAGCAGCCCCGGGACTCCAGATACGCAGTATTTT.

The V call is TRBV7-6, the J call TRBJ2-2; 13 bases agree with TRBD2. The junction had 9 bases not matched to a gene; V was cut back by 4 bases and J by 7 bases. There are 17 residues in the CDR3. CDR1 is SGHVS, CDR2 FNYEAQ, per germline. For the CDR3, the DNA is TGTGCCAGCAGCTGGACTAGCGGGAGCCATCGAGGCGGGGAGCTGTTTTTT. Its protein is CASSWTSGSHRGGELFF. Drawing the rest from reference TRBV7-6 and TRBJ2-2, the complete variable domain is GAGVSQSPRYKVTKRGQDVALRCDPISGHVSLYWYRQALGQGPEFLTYFNYEAQQDKSGLPNDRFSAERPEGSISTLTIQRTEQRDSAMYRCASSWTSGSHRGGELFFGEGSRLTVL.

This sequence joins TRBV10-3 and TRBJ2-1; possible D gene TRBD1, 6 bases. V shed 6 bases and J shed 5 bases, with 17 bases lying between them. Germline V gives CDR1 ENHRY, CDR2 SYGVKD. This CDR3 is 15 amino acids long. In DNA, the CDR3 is TGTGCCATCAGGGGGACATCCCAATTCGACAATGAGCAGTTCTTC. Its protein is CAIRGTSQFDNEQFF.

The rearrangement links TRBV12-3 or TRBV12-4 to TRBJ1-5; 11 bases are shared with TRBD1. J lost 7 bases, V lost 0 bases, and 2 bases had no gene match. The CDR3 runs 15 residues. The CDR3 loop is CASSLAGQGVQPQHF. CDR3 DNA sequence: TGTGCCAGCAGTTTAGCGGGACAGGGGGTACAGCCCCAGCATTTT.

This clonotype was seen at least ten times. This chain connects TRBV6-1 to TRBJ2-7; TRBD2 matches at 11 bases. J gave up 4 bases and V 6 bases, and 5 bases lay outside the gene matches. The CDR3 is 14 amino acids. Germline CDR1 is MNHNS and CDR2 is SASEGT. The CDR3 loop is CASRRTSGSYEQYF. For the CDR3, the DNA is TGTGCCAGCAGACGGACTAGCGGGTCTTACGAGCAGTACTTC.

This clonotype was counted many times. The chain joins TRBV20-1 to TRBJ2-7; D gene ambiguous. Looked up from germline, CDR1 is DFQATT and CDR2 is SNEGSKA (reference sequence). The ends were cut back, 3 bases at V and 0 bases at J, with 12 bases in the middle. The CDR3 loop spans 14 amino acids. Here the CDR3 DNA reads TGCAGTGCTAGGACTGTCTGGGACTCCTACGAGCAGTACTTC. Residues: CSARTVWDSYEQYF.

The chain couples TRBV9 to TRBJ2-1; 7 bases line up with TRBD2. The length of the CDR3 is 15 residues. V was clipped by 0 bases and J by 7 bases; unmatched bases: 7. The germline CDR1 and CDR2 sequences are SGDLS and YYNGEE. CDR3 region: CASSVGQAGLNEQFF. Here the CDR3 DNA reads TGTGCCAGCAGCGTAGGTCAAGCGGGGTTGAATGAGCAGTTCTTC. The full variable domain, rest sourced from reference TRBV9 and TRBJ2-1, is DSGVTQTPKHLITATGQRVTLRCSPRSGDLSVYWYQQSLDQGLQFLIQYYNGEERAKGNILERFSAQQFPDLHSELNLSSLELGDSALYFCASSVGQAGLNEQFFGPGTRLTVL.

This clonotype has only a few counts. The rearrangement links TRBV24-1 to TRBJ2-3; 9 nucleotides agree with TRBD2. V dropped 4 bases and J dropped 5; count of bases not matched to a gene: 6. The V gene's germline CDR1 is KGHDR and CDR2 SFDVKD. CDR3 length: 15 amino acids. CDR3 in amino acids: CATSELAGDRDTQYF. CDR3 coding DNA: TGTGCCACCAGTGAGTTAGCGGGAGATCGAGATACGCAGTATTTT.

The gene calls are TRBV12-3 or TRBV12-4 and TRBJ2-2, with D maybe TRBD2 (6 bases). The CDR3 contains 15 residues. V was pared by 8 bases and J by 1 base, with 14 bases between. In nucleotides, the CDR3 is TGTGCCAGCTCAAAACGGGGAGGGAACACCGGGGAGCTGTTTTTT. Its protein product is CASSKRGGNTGELFF.

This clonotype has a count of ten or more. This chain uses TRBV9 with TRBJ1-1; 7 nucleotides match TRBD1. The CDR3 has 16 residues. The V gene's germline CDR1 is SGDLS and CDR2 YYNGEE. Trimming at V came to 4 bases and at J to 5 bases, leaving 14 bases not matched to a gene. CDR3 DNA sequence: TGTGCCAGCAGCTCCACGATGGGACAGCCGGGGACTGAAGCTTTCTTT. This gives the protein CASSSTMGQPGTEAFF. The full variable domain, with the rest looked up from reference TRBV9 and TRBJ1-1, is DSGVTQTPKHLITATGQRVTLRCSPRSGDLSVYWYQQSLDQGLQFLIQYYNGEERAKGNILERFSAQQFPDLHSELNLSSLELGDSALYFCASSSTMGQPGTEAFFGQGTRLTVV.

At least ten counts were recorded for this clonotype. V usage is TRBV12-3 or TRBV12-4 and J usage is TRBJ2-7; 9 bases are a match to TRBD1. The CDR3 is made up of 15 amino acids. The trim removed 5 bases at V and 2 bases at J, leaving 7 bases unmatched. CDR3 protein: CASSPRTGAPYEQYF. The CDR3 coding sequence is TGTGCCAGCAGTCCCCGGACAGGGGCCCCCTACGAGCAGTACTTC.

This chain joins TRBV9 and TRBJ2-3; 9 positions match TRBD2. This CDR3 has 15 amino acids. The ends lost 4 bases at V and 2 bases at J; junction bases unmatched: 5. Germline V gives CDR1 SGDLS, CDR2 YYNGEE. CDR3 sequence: CASSTRTSATDTQYF. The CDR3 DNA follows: TGTGCCAGCAGCACACGGACTAGCGCCACAGATACGCAGTATTTT.